This T cell receptor (beta chain) was retrieved from a study of blood T cell repertoires in COVID-19. Whole-study context: COVID-19 samples, acute and convalescent, were from the United States, Italy and Spain. T cells, B-cell-depleted T cells, or PBMCs supplied cDNA or gDNA.

With 0 bases clipped from V and 3 bases from J, the junction kept 9 bases outside the gene matches. Germline values: CDR1 SGHRS, CDR2 YFSETQ. The CDR3 contains 18 residues. As handled by the study authors: The authors estimated nucleated cell counts from reference gene primer amplification. TCRdb's copy holds only in-frame clones and misses some; the assay was immunoSEQ multiplex PCR. V, J and clone size reflect that table, while D and trimming were determined from the DNA. The repertoire holds almost 350,000 clones, approximately 89% seen once, with less than 5% in the top ten. Patients from Seattle were sampled longitudinally, starting during active infection.

Sequencing was done on a sample of peripheral blood. The chain joins TRBV5-1 to TRBJ1-2; 12 nucleotides line up with TRBD1. This TCR was recovered from a woman in her sixties or seventies with COVID-19, enrolled during active disease. In DNA, the CDR3 is TGCGCCAGCAGCTTGGCCGGGACAGGGGGCGCGGGTTACTATGGCTACACCTTC. It codes for CASSLAGTGGAGYYGYTF. The whole variable domain, remainder taken from reference TRBV5-1 and TRBJ1-2, is KAGVTQTPRYLIKTRGQQVTLSCSPISGHRSVSWYQQTPGQGLQFLFEYFSETQRNKGNFPGRFSGRQFSNSRSEMNVSTLELGDSALYLCASSLAGTGGAGYYGYTFGSGTRLTVV.